Following are 23 T cell receptor beta chains from one sample sequenced in a study of shared clonotypes between healthy human individuals. CD8 cells classed as naive were CD45RO-negative and positively selected for CCR7, excluding terminally differentiated effector memory CD45RA+ cells. Here immunoSEQ multiplex PCR was the method, and the copy in TCRdb shows in-frame clones only, minus some. The sample has around 2,100,000 clones, roughly 94% seen once; the top ten hold 0.9% to 1.5%. The sequenced sample was naive CD8+ T cells sorted from blood. The source is a young man in good health.

A remark on this clone: Other DNA sequences of this sample code for an identical CDR3. This chain joins TRBV7-9 and TRBJ2-7, with D maybe TRBD2 (6 bases). The CDR3 is made up of 12 amino acids. Trimming shortened V by 3 bases and J by 7 bases, and 10 bases separated the two germline ends. Germline V gene data show CDR1 as SEHNR and CDR2 as FQNEAQ (reference sequence). As DNA, the CDR3 is TGTGCCAGCAGCTTCCTAAGCGGGGAGCAGTACTTC. Translated: CASSFLSGEQYF.

The chain is built from TRBV6-5 and TRBJ1-2, with D unresolved. The CDR3 totals 13 residues. Germline assignment: CDR1 MNHEY and CDR2 SVGAGI. V lost 0 bases to trimming and J lost 8 bases, with 10 bases between them. The CDR3 DNA reads as TGTGCCAGCAGTTACTCGGAGGGAGTCGGCTACACCTTC. It specifies CASSYSEGVGYTF.

The CDR3 reads CASSFGVNYGYTF. DNA of the CDR3: TGTGCCAGCAGTTTTGGAGTTAACTATGGCTACACCTTC. V and J are TRBV27 and TRBJ1-2; D call uncertain. V dropped 3 bases and J dropped 1 base, with 6 bases sitting between them. Germline V CDR1 and CDR2: MNHEY, SMNVEV (reference sequence). The CDR3 consists of 13 residues.

The chain couples TRBV27 to TRBJ1-4; 7 bases are shared with TRBD1. Germline loops: CDR1 MNHEY, CDR2 SMNVEV (reference sequence). The ends lost 5 bases at V and 0 bases at J; junction bases unmatched: 12. The CDR3 runs 18 residues. Here the CDR3 DNA reads TGTGCCAGCAGTGCCTGGACAGGACCGCTTGCAACTAATGAAAAACTGTTTTTT. It encodes CASSAWTGPLATNEKLFF.

The chain links TRBV5-1 to TRBJ1-2, with TRBD1 identical over 8 bases. The CDR3 totals 13 residues. The trim removed 4 bases at V and 4 bases at J, leaving 3 bases unmatched. Germline-derived CDR1 and CDR2 are SGHRS and YFSETQ. The CDR3 bases are TGCGCCAGCAGCATCGGACAGGGCTATGGCTACACCTTC. It translates to CASSIGQGYGYTF. The variable domain in full, with the rest retrieved from reference TRBV5-1 and TRBJ1-2, is KAGVTQTPRYLIKTRGQQVTLSCSPISGHRSVSWYQQTPGQGLQFLFEYFSETQRNKGNFPGRFSGRQFSNSRSEMNVSTLELGDSALYLCASSIGQGYGYTFGSGTRLTVV.

CDR3 sequence: CASSARQGVLQETQYF. DNA of the CDR3: TGTGCCAGCAGTGCTCGACAGGGCGTACTCCAAGAGACCCAGTACTTC. This rearrangement joins TRBV27 to TRBJ2-5, with TRBD1 matching over 7 bases. The J segment lost 1 base and the V segment lost 5 bases, leaving 10 bases of the junction unmatched. This CDR3 contains 16 residues. In germline, CDR1 is MNHEY, CDR2 SMNVEV (reference sequence).

As concerns this clone: This sample also contains other DNA sequences that code for the same CDR3. The rearrangement links TRBV29-1 to TRBJ2-7; TRBD2 agrees at 7 bases. Germline V gene sequence: CDR1 SQVTM, CDR2 ANQGSEA. The CDR3 length is 13 residues. Trimming took 1 base from V and 3 from J; bases not matched to a gene: 3. The CDR3 spells CSVEGGGSYEQYF. Here the CDR3 DNA reads TGCAGCGTTGAAGGGGGCGGGAGCTACGAGCAGTACTTC.

V is TRBV4-1 and J is TRBJ2-5, with 11 bases identical to TRBD1. The CDR3 is 15 residues long. Germline CDR1 and CDR2: MGHRA and YSYEKL. J gave up 9 bases and V 3 bases, and 9 bases lay outside the gene matches. The CDR3 DNA reads as TGCGCCAGCAGCCACAGGGACAGGGGGATCTGGCCCCAGTACTTC. Its translation is CASSHRDRGIWPQYF.

The J gene is TRBJ2-1, the V gene TRBV5-6; a possible D gene is TRBD2 (5 bases). The germline V gene has CDR1 SGHDT and CDR2 YYEEEE. Deletions cut 1 base from V and 2 bases from J, with 10 bases between. The CDR3 has 15 amino acids. CDR3 loop: CASSLQGGTYNEQFF. CDR3 sequence (DNA): TGTGCCAGCAGCTTGCAAGGAGGCACCTACAATGAGCAGTTCTTC.

The chain uses TRBV2 and TRBJ2-7, with 7 bases aligning to TRBD1. With 3 bases clipped from V and 3 bases from J, the junction kept 14 bases outside the gene matches. This CDR3 has 17 residues. Germline lookup yields CDR1 SNHLY and CDR2 FYNNEI. Here the CDR3 DNA reads TGTGCCAGCAGTGACGATGACAGGGATGCCCTAAGCTACGAGCAGTACTTC. It specifies CASSDDDRDALSYEQYF. Together with reference TRBV2 and TRBJ2-7, the CDR3 gives the full variable domain: EPEVTQTPSHQVTQMGQEVILRCVPISNHLYFYWYRQILGQKVEFLVSFYNNEISEKSEIFDDQFSVERPDGSNFTLKIRSTKLEDSAMYFCASSDDDRDALSYEQYFGPGTRLTVT.

The chain recombines TRBV4-1 with TRBJ2-7; D ambiguous. This CDR3 is 15 amino acids long. The germline V gene encodes CDR1 MGHRA and CDR2 YSYEKL. V lost 0 bases, J lost 0 bases, and 9 bases lay in between. CDR3 amino acids: CASSQEAAISYEQYF. The CDR3 nucleotides read TGCGCCAGCAGCCAAGAGGCAGCTATCTCCTACGAGCAGTACTTC.

This chain uses TRBV6-5 with TRBJ2-6; D is perhaps TRBD1 (6 bases). Between the trimmed V and J ends, which lost 3 bases and 3 bases, there was a span of 9 bases. The CDR3 totals 15 residues. The germline gives CDR1 MNHEY, CDR2 SVGAGI. Here the CDR3 DNA reads TGTGCCAGCAGTTATCAGACAGGTGGGGCCAACGTCCTGACTTTC. Its protein product is CASSYQTGGANVLTF.

This chain's CDR3 is CASSYSGSLYGYTF. For the CDR3, the DNA is TGTGCCAGCAGTTACTCGGGCAGCCTCTATGGCTACACCTTC. V usage is TRBV6-5 and J usage is TRBJ1-2; D gene unclear. With 0 bases removed from V and 4 bases from J, the gap between germline ends came to 9 bases. This CDR3 spans 14 amino acids. CDR1 and CDR2 (germline): MNHEY, SVGAGI.

In its sample, this clone was seen once. The rearrangement joins TRBV10-3 to TRBJ2-1; D is possibly TRBD2 (5 bases). The V gene lost 0 bases and the J gene lost 3 bases, with 12 bases spanning the gap. Per the germline V gene, CDR1 is ENHRY and CDR2 is SYGVKD. This CDR3 has 16 amino acids. Here the CDR3 DNA reads TGTGCCATCAGTGAGTCGAGGGAAGGGTTCTACAATGAGCAGTTCTTC. Translating it yields CAISESREGFYNEQFF.

The chain is built from TRBV27 and TRBJ1-6; D is perhaps TRBD1 (5 bases). Germline values: CDR1 MNHEY, CDR2 SMNVEV (reference sequence). Trimming stripped 6 bases from V and 8 bases from J, with 11 bases between. This CDR3 has 13 amino acids. Here the CDR3 reads CASSDSYYSPLHF. CDR3 DNA: TGTGCCAGCAGCGACAGTTATTATTCACCCCTCCACTTT.

This clone was seen only once. The J gene is TRBJ2-3, the V gene TRBV7-8, with TRBD2 identical over 7 bases. The germline V gene encodes CDR1 SGHVS and CDR2 FQNEAQ. CDR3 size: 16 residues. J lost 3 bases, V lost 5 bases, and 11 bases had no gene match. CDR3: CASSRLAGEGTDTQYF. The CDR3 DNA reads as TGTGCCAGCAGCCGTTTGGCGGGGGAGGGTACAGATACGCAGTATTTT.

V usage is TRBV27 and J usage is TRBJ2-2; D gene unclear. Germline-derived CDR1 and CDR2 are MNHEY and SMNVEV (reference sequence). CDR3 length: 15 residues. With 6 bases removed from V and 6 bases from J, the gap between germline ends came to 17 bases. The CDR3 DNA follows: TGTGCCAGCAGCCTTGACATAGGTGGGGCCGGGGAGCTGTTTTTT. This translates into CASSLDIGGAGELFF.

The chain joins TRBV5-4 to TRBJ2-5; 7 bases are a match to TRBD2. V was clipped by 0 bases and J by 1 base; unmatched bases: 3. In germline, CDR1 is SGHNT, CDR2 YYREEE (reference sequence). The length of the CDR3 is 15 residues. The chain's CDR3 is CASSLEAGVQETQYF. The CDR3, as DNA: TGTGCCAGCAGCTTGGAGGCGGGGGTCCAAGAGACCCAGTACTTC.

This chain links TRBV13 with TRBJ2-3, with a tentative D call TRBD1 (7 bases). Deletions cut 5 bases from V and 0 bases from J, with 12 bases between. The CDR3 has 15 residues. Germline CDR1 and CDR2: PRHDT and FYEKMQ (reference sequence). The CDR3 loop reads CASSRGTDSTDTQYF. The DNA of the CDR3 is TGTGCCAGCAGCCGCGGGACAGATAGCACAGATACGCAGTATTTT. Filled out from reference TRBV13 and TRBJ2-3, the complete variable domain reads AAGVIQSPRHLIKEKRETATLKCYPIPRHDTVYWYQQGPGQDPQFLISFYEKMQSDKGSIPDRFSAQQFSDYHSELNMSSLELGDSALYFCASSRGTDSTDTQYFGPGTRLTVL.

The V and J genes are TRBV28 and TRBJ2-7, with 8 bases identical to TRBD1. Germline CDR1 and CDR2: MDHEN and SYDVKM. The CDR3 extends over 16 amino acids. After removal of 3 bases from V and 2 bases from J, the junction contained 9 bases not matched to a gene. CDR3 nucleotides: TGTGCCAGCAGTTTGACCGCAGGGGGCGGCACCTACGAGCAGTACTTC. Translated: CASSLTAGGGTYEQYF.

V usage is TRBV6-6 and J usage is TRBJ1-1, with TRBD1 as a possible D gene (6 bases). The CDR3 runs 13 residues. Germline loops: CDR1 MNHNY, CDR2 SVGAGI (reference sequence). V lost 6 bases and J 4 bases, leaving 12 bases between the germline ends. The CDR3 DNA reads as TGTGCCAGCAGACAGGGTTTGCCCACTGAAGCTTTCTTT. Translating gives CASRQGLPTEAFF.

J is TRBJ2-7 and V is TRBV6-6; D gene unclear. Trimming stripped 0 bases from V and 4 bases from J, with 7 bases between. The CDR3 extends over 13 amino acids. The germline gives CDR1 MNHNY, CDR2 SVGAGI (reference sequence). The CDR3 coding sequence is TGTGCCAGCAGTTACTCGGCCCAGTACGAGCAGTACTTC. This gives the protein CASSYSAQYEQYF.

This CDR3 is CASRWMSGELFF. CDR3 coding DNA: TGTGCCAGCAGATGGATGTCCGGGGAGCTGTTTTTT. V gene TRBV5-6 combines with J gene TRBJ2-2; D not resolved. Germline loops: CDR1 SGHDT, CDR2 YYEEEE. The germline V and J ends were trimmed by 5 bases and 6 bases, with 8 bases remaining between them. The CDR3 has 12 amino acids.